Reported below is one TCR beta chain. Germline V gene sequence: CDR1 MNHEY, CDR2 SVGAGI. This CDR3 comprises 14 residues. V shed 7 bases and J 3 bases; nucleotides not matched to a gene: 5. These data belong to a study of blood T cell repertoires in COVID-19. Study overall: Samples representing acute and convalescent COVID-19 were sourced from the United States, Italy and Spain. Sample material is recorded as cDNA or gDNA derived from T cells, B-cell-depleted T cells, or PBMCs.

The participants were between about 18 and 90 years old and came from about two dozen US areas. Original data processing: From reference gene primer amplification, estimates of nucleated cell counts were derived. Profiled with immunoSEQ multiplex PCR; TCRdb holds only in-frame clones, not every one. That table supplies the V and J calls and clone size; D and trimming were determined from the DNA. This repertoire shows 470,000 or so clones, roughly 85% found once; its top ten account for around 1.8%. Sequences were obtained from PBMCs or T cells enriched from blood (not recorded which). The rearrangement uses TRBV6-5 and TRBJ1-2; 10 nucleotides align to TRBD1. This sequence was found in a woman aged 18 to 35 with acute COVID-19. The CDR3 bases are TGTGCCAGCAACTCCGGGACAGGGGACTATGGCTACACCTTC. This encodes CASNSGTGDYGYTF.